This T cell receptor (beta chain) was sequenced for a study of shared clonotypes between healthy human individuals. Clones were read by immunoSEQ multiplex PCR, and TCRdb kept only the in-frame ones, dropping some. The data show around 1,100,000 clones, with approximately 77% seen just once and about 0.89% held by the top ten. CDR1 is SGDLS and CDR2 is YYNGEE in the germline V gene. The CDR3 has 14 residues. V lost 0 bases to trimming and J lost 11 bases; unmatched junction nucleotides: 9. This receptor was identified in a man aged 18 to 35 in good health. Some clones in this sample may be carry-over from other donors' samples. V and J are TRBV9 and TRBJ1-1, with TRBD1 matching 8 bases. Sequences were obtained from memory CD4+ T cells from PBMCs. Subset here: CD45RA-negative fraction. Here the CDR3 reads CASSVDQGAPTAFF. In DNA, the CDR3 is TGTGCCAGCAGCGTAGACCAGGGGGCGCCCACTGCTTTCTTT.